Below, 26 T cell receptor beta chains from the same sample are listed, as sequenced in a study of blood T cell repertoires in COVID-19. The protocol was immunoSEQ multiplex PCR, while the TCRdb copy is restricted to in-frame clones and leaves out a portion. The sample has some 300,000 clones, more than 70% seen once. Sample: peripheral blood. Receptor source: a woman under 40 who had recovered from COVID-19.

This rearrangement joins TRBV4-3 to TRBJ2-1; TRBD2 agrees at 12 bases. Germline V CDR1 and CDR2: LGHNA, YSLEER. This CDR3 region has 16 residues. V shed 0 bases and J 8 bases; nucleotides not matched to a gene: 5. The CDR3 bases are TGCGCCAGCAGCCAAGATTGGCTAGCGGGGGGGGATGAGCAGTTCTTC. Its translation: CASSQDWLAGGDEQFF.

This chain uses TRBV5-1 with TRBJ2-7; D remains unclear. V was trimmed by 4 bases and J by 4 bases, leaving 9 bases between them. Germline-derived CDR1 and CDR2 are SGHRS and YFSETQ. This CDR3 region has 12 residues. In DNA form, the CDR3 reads TGCGCCAGCAGCAGAGACGGGTACGAGCAGTACTTC. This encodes CASSRDGYEQYF.

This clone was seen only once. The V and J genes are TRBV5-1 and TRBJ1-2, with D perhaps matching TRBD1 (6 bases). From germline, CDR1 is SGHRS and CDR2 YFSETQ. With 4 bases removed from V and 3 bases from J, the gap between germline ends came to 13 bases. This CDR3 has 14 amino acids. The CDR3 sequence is CASSPGTPDYGYTF. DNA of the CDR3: TGCGCCAGCAGCCCGGGGACACCTGACTATGGCTACACCTTC.

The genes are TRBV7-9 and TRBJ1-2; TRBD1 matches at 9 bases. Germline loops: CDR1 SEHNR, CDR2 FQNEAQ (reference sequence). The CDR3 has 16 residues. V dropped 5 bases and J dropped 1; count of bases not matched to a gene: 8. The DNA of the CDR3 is TGTGCCAGCAGCGAGCCCGGGACAGGGATTAACTATGGCTACACCTTC. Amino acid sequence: CASSEPGTGINYGYTF.

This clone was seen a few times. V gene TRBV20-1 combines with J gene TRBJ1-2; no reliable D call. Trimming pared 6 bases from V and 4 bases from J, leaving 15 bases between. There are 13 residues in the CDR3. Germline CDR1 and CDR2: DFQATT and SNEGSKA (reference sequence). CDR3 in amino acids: CSASGRSAYGYTF. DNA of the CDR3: TGCAGTGCCAGTGGGAGGTCAGCCTATGGCTACACCTTC.

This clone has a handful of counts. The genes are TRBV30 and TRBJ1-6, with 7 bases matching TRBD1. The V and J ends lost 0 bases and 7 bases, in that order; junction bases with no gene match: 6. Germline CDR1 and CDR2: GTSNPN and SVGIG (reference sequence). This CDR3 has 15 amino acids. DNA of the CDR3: TGTGCCTGGAGTGTCCGGACAGGCCCCAATTCACCCCTCCACTTT. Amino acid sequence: CAWSVRTGPNSPLHF.

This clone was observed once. CDR3 protein: CASSLVSGGVGEQFF. CDR3 in DNA: TGTGCCAGCAGCTTAGTTAGCGGGGGGGTTGGTGAGCAGTTCTTC. The chain employs TRBV7-2 and TRBJ2-1; 11 bases align to TRBD2. V trimming: 1 base; J trimming: 9 bases; junction bases outside the gene matches: 5. The CDR3 contains 15 residues. From germline, CDR1 is SGHTA and CDR2 FQGNSA.

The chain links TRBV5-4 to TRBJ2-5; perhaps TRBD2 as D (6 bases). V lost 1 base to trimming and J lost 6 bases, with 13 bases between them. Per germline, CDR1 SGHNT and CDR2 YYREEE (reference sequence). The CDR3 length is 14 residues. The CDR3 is CASSLPGVPQTQYF. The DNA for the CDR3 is TGTGCCAGCAGCTTGCCGGGGGTCCCACAGACCCAGTACTTC.

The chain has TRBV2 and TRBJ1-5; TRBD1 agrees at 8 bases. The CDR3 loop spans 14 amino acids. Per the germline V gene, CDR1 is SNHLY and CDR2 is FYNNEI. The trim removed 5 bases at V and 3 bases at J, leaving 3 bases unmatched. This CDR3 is CASSWTGYNQPQHF. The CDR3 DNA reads TGTGCCAGCAGTTGGACAGGGTACAATCAGCCCCAGCATTTT.

This chain's CDR3 is CASSAMGNTIYF. DNA of the CDR3: TGTGCCAGCAGTGCTATGGGAAACACCATATATTTT. V is TRBV28 and J is TRBJ1-3; D unclear. The germline V and J ends were trimmed by 5 bases and 4 bases, with 6 bases remaining between them. CDR3 length: 12 residues. Germline assignment: CDR1 MDHEN and CDR2 SYDVKM.

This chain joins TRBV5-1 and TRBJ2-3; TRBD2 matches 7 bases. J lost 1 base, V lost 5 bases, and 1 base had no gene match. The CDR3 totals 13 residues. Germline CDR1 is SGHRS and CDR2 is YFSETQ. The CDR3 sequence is CASRSGGTDTQYF. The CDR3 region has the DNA TGCGCCAGCAGGAGCGGGGGCACAGATACGCAGTATTTT.

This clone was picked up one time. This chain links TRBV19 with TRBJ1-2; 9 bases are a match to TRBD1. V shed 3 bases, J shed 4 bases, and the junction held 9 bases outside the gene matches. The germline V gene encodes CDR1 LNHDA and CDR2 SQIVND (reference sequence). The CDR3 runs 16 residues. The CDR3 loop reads CASSIPGTGRFYGYTF. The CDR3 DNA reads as TGTGCCAGTAGTATCCCAGGGACAGGGCGATTCTATGGCTACACCTTC.

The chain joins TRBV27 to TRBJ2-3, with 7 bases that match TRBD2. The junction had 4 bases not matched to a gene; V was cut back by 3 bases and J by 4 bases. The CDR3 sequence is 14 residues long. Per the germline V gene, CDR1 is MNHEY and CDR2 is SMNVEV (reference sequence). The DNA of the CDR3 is TGTGCCAGCAGTTTGCGGGGGAGGTCAGATACGCAGTATTTT. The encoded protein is CASSLRGRSDTQYF.

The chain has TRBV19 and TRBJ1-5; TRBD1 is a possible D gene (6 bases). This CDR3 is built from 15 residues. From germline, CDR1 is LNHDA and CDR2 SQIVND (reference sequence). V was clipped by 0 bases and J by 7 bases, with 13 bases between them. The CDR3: CASSIDPTGRQPQHF. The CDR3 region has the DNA TGTGCCAGTAGTATAGATCCGACAGGTCGACAGCCCCAGCATTTT.

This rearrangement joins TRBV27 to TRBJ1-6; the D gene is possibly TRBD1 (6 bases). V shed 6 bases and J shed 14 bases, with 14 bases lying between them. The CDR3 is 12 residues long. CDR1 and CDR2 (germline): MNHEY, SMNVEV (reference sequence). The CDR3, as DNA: TGTGCCAGCAGGGGGGGGGCGTTGTCCCTCCACTTT. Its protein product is CASRGGALSLHF.

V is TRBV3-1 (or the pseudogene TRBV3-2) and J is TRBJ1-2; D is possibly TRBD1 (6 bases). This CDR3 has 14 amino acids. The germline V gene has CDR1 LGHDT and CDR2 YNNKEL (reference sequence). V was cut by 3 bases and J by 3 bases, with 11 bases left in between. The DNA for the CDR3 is TGTGCCAGCAGCCATCTGGGGGCGGACTATGGCTACACCTTC. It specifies CASSHLGADYGYTF.

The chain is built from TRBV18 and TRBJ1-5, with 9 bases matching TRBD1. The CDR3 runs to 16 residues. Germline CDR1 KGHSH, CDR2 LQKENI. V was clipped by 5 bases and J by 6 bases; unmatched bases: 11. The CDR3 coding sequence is TGTGCCAGCTCATCAGAAGCCGGACAGGGGACTCAGCCCCAGCATTTT. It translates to CASSSEAGQGTQPQHF.

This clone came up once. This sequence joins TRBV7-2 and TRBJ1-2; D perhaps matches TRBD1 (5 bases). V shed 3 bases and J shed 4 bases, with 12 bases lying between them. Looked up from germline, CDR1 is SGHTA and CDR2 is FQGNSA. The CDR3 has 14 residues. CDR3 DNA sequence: TGTGCCAGCAGCTTTACCGCAGGGCGCTATGGCTACACCTTC. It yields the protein CASSFTAGRYGYTF.

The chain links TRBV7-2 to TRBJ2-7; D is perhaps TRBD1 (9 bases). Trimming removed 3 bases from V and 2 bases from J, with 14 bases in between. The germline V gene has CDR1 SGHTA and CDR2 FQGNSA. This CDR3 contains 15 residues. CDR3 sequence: CASSFSGTGPYEQYF. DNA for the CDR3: TGTGCCAGCAGCTTTAGCGGGACAGGGCCCTACGAGCAGTACTTC.

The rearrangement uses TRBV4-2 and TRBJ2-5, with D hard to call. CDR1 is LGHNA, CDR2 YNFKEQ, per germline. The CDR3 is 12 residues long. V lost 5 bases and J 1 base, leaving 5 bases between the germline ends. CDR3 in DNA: TGTGCCAGCAGCAACTTCCAAGAGACCCAGTACTTC. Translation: CASSNFQETQYF.

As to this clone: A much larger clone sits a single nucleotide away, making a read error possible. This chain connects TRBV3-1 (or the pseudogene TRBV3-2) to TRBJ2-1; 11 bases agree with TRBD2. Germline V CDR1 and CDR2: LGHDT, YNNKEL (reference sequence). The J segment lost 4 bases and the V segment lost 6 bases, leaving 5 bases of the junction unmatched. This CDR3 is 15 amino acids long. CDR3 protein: CASRVAGGPYNEQFF. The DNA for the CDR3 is TGTGCCAGCAGGGTAGCGGGGGGGCCTTACAATGAGCAGTTCTTC.

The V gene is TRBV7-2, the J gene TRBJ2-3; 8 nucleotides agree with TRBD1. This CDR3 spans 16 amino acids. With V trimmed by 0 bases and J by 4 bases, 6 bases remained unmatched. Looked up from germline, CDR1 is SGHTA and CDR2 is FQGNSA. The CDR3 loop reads CASSLAGTGGPDTQYF. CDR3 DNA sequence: TGTGCCAGCAGCTTAGCCGGGACAGGAGGACCAGATACGCAGTATTTT.

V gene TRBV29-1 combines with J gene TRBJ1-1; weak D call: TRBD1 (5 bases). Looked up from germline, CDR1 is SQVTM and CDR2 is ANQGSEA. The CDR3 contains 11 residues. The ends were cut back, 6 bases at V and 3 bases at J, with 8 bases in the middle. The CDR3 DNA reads TGCAGCGTGGGGGGGGACACTGAAGCTTTCTTT. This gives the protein CSVGGDTEAFF.

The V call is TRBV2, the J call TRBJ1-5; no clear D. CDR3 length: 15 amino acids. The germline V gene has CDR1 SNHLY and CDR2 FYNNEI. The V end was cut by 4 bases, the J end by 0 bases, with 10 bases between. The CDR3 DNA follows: TGTGCCAGCAGTGGAGCCAGCGCTAGCAATCAGCCCCAGCATTTT. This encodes CASSGASASNQPQHF. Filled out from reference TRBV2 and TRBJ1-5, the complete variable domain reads EPEVTQTPSHQVTQMGQEVILRCVPISNHLYFYWYRQILGQKVEFLVSFYNNEISEKSEIFDDQFSVERPDGSNFTLKIRSTKLEDSAMYFCASSGASASNQPQHFGDGTRLSIL.

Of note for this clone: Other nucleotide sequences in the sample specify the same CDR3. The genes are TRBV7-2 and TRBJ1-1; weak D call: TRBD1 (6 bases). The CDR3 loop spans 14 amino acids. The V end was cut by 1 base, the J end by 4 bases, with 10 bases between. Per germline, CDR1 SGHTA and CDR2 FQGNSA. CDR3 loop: CASSLVQGSTEAFF. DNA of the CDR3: TGTGCCAGCAGCTTAGTACAGGGAAGCACTGAAGCTTTCTTT.

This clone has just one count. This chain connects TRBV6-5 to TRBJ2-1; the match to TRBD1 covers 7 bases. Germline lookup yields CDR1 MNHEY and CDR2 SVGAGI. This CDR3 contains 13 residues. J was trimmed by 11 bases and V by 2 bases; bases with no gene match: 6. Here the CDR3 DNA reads TGTGCCAGCAGTTACGGGCTGGGACAGCAGCAGTTCTTC. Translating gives CASSYGLGQQQFF.